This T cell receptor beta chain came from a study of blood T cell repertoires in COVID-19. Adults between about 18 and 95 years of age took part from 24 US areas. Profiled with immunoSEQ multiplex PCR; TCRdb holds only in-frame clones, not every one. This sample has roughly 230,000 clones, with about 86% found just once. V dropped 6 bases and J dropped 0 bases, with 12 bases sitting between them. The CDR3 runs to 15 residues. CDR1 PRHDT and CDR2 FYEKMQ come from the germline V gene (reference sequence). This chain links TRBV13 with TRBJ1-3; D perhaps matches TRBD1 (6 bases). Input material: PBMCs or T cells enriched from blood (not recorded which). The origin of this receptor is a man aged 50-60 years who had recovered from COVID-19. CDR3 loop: CASRPQGLSGNTIYF. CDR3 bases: TGTGCCAGCAGACCACAGGGCCTCTCTGGAAACACCATATATTTT.